The clone carrying this TCR beta chain appeared once. The assay was immunoSEQ multiplex PCR, and TCRdb's table has in-frame clones only and misses some. The table has 100,000 to 150,000 clones, around four fifths seen once. The data originate from a study of blood T cell repertoires in COVID-19. Across the study: The origin of the acute and convalescent COVID-19 samples was the United States, Italy and Spain. Sources were T cells, B-cell-depleted T cells, or PBMCs; the material itself was cDNA or gDNA.

The CDR3 consists of 15 residues. The germline V gene has CDR1 SGHRS and CDR2 YFSETQ. The V and J ends lost 4 bases and 6 bases, in that order; junction bases with no gene match: 11. The sequencing sample was made of peripheral blood. The source is a human donor in a cohort sampled during active COVID-19. The rearrangement joins TRBV5-1 to TRBJ2-3, with 7 positions matching TRBD1. The CDR3 bases are TGCGCCAGCAGCCCGACAGGGATGGAGTGGGATACGCAGTATTTT. Translating it yields CASSPTGMEWDTQYF.